The rows below give T cell receptor beta chains drawn from one sample of a study of CD8+ T cells in alopecia areata. Assay: immunoSEQ multiplex PCR; the TCRdb copy retains only in-frame clones and omits some. The table lists fewer than 200,000 clones, around three fifths of them singletons, with 14% in the top ten. Here the sequenced sample was CD4+ T cells sorted from blood, taken at week 24, from a patient treated with tofacitinib. These receptors originate from a human donor with alopecia areata. Both conserved end residues are part of each CDR3. A D gene is named only where the DNA matches it firmly. Clone size appears in some rows only: once, few, many, or a class for an expanded clone.

j_call,clone_size,v_call,d_call,cdr3_aa,cdr3_nt
TRBJ2-2,.,TRBV7-7,.,CASSVDTQPSRELFF,TGTGCTAGCAGCGTAGACACCCAGCCTAGCCGGGAGCTGTTTTTT
TRBJ1-6,many,TRBV15,.,CATSRGGDSPLHF,TGTGCCACCAGCAGAGGTGGGGATTCACCCCTCCACTTT
TRBJ2-5,.,TRBV29-1,.,CSGGPAEETQYF,TGCAGCGGCGGGCCGGCGGAAGAGACCCAGTACTTC
TRBJ2-5,.,TRBV29-1,.,CSGEEETQYF,TGCAGCGGGGAGGAAGAGACCCAGTACTTC
TRBJ2-4,.,TRBV29-1,.,CSVVEGVNIQYF,TGCAGCGTTGTTGAGGGAGTAAACATTCAGTACTTC
TRBJ2-7,.,TRBV6-5,.,CASSYGVTASYEQYF,TGTGCCAGCAGTTACGGGGTAACAGCGTCCTACGAGCAGTACTTC
TRBJ1-1,.,TRBV29-1,.,CSVERRGNTEAFF,TGCAGCGTAGAAAGGAGAGGGAACACTGAAGCTTTCTTT
TRBJ1-5,.,TRBV4-1,.,CASSQEPRQPQHF,TGCGCCAGCAGCCAAGAACCGCGACAGCCCCAGCATTTT
TRBJ2-7,.,TRBV5-1,.,CASSLGGTYEQYF,TGCGCCAGCAGCTTAGGAGGGACCTACGAGCAGTACTTC
TRBJ2-7,.,TRBV5-1,TRBD2,CASSLGPLAGSAHYEQYF,TGCGCCAGCAGCTTGGGGCCGCTAGCGGGGTCGGCACACTACGAGCAGTACTTC